What follows are 10 T cell receptor beta chains derived from one specimen sequenced in a study of T cells of healthy individuals. TCRdb independently ran MiXCR on the 5' RACE reads; one entry per CDR3 protein. The sample lists approximately 89,000 distinct CDR3 sequences; about 5% were seen once. The receptor set was obtained from a female donor in good health.

V gene TRBV20-1 combines with J gene TRBJ2-7; D possibly corresponds to TRBD1 (6 bases). V gave up 0 bases and J gave up 0 bases, with 9 bases separating them. CDR1 and CDR2 (germline): DFQATT, SNEGSKA (reference sequence). The CDR3 length is 14 residues. CDR3 amino acids: CSARDRGSSYEQYF. The DNA of the CDR3 is TGCAGTGCTAGAGACAGGGGAAGCTCCTACGAGCAGTACTTC.

This chain links TRBV11-1 with TRBJ2-7; D gene uncertain. Germline lookup yields CDR1 SGHAT and CDR2 FQDESV (reference sequence). V dropped 4 bases and J dropped 1 base, with 14 bases sitting between them. The CDR3 has 15 amino acids. The CDR3: CASSSTQMRSYEQYF. CDR3 in DNA: TGTGCCAGCAGCTCCACACAAATGAGGTCCTACGAGCAGTACTTC.

In this sample, this clonotype turned up many times. This chain links TRBV10-3 with TRBJ2-7; 10 bases agree with TRBD2. Looked up from germline, CDR1 is ENHRY and CDR2 is SYGVKD. V was clipped by 3 bases and J by 6 bases; unmatched bases: 11. The CDR3 is made up of 16 amino acids. This CDR3 is CAISEQKSGRAPEQYF. Here the CDR3 DNA reads TGTGCCATCAGTGAACAGAAAAGCGGGAGGGCCCCCGAGCAGTACTTC.

This clonotype was counted at least ten times. The V call is TRBV29-1, the J call TRBJ2-5; 7 bases are a match to TRBD2. The junction had 13 bases not matched to a gene; V was cut back by 6 bases and J by 0 bases. CDR3 size: 16 residues. The V gene's germline CDR1 is SQVTM and CDR2 ANQGSEA. The CDR3 nucleotides are TGCAGCGTCCCAGCGGGCCTAGCGGTAAACCAAGAGACCCAGTACTTC. Translation gives CSVPAGLAVNQETQYF.

This clonotype was found many times. This chain uses TRBV9 with TRBJ2-1, with unresolved D. V gave up 3 bases and J gave up 8 bases, with 21 bases separating them. The CDR3 length is 16 residues. The germline V gene has CDR1 SGDLS and CDR2 YYNGEE. In nucleotides, the CDR3 is TGTGCCAGCAGCGGGAGAGGTTCTAGGATTATCGATGAGCAGTTCTTC. It is translated as CASSGRGSRIIDEQFF. The variable domain in full, completed from reference TRBV9 and TRBJ2-1, reads DSGVTQTPKHLITATGQRVTLRCSPRSGDLSVYWYQQSLDQGLQFLIQYYNGEERAKGNILERFSAQQFPDLHSELNLSSLELGDSALYFCASSGRGSRIIDEQFFGPGTRLTVL.

In this sample, this clonotype turned up many times. The CDR3 DNA follows: TGTGCCAGCAGCCCCTCATCCTACGAGCAGTACTTC. Translating it yields CASSPSSYEQYF. The chain is built from TRBV18 and TRBJ2-7; D unresolved. CDR1 and CDR2 from the germline V gene are KGHSH and LQKENI. This CDR3 comprises 12 residues. V gave up 8 bases and J gave up 1 base, with 9 bases separating them.

The CDR3 is CASSFLGPPQGLAGSYEQYF. CDR3 sequence (DNA): TGCGCCAGCAGCTTCCTAGGACCGCCCCAGGGACTAGCGGGAAGTTACGAGCAGTACTTC. The V and J genes are TRBV5-1 and TRBJ2-7; TRBD2 matches at 13 bases. Germline V gene lookup returns CDR1 SGHRS and CDR2 YFSETQ. The CDR3 covers 20 residues. Trimming cost V 2 bases and J 4 bases; bases outside gene matches: 18.

This clonotype showed up just a few times. The chain links TRBV20-1 to TRBJ1-2; D is undetermined. The V and J ends lost 3 bases and 0 bases respectively, with 17 bases between them. The germline CDR1 and CDR2 sequences are DFQATT and SNEGSKA (reference sequence). This CDR3 region has 16 residues. The CDR3 nucleotides are TGCAGTGCTAGCACAGCTTTCTTGCGAGCTAACTATGGCTACACCTTC. This encodes CSASTAFLRANYGYTF.

This clonotype came up many times. The CDR3 region is CASTENTEAFF. The CDR3 bases are TGCGCCAGCACCGAAAACACTGAAGCTTTCTTT. The chain carries TRBV5-1 and TRBJ1-1; unclear D gene. The V gene lost 6 bases and the J gene lost 2 bases, with 5 bases spanning the gap. This CDR3 comprises 11 residues. Germline CDR1 SGHRS, CDR2 YFSETQ. The full variable domain, rest sourced from reference TRBV5-1 and TRBJ1-1, is KAGVTQTPRYLIKTRGQQVTLSCSPISGHRSVSWYQQTPGQGLQFLFEYFSETQRNKGNFPGRFSGRQFSNSRSEMNVSTLELGDSALYLCASTENTEAFFGQGTRLTVV.

The chain's CDR3 is CASSVEDYPLNTEAFF. The CDR3 nucleotides read TGTGCCAGCAGCGTAGAGGACTACCCTTTGAACACTGAAGCTTTCTTT. This sequence joins TRBV9 and TRBJ1-1; no clear D gene. The germline V gene has CDR1 SGDLS and CDR2 YYNGEE. This CDR3 comprises 16 residues. V was trimmed by 0 bases and J by 0 bases, leaving 12 bases between them.